This TCR beta chain was sequenced in a study of response to subunit inactivated influenza vaccine. TCRdb reprocessed the RT-PCR reads with MiXCR, giving one entry per CDR3 protein. Altogether hundreds of thousands of distinct CDR3 sequences are present, 11% to 15% being singletons, with the ten largest covering about 7.4%. Trimming removed 1 base at V and 7 bases at J, with 13 bases between. The CDR3 spans 15 residues. Germline V gene lookup returns CDR1 LGHNA and CDR2 YSLEER. This clonotype was detected a few times. The specimen was PBMCs from blood, collected 14 days before vaccination. The rearrangement joins TRBV4-3 to TRBJ2-2, with D perhaps TRBD2 (6 bases). The receptor's source is a man between 50 and 59 years old who received an inactivated influenza vaccine. CDR3: CASSQGLVRVGELFF. CDR3 nucleotides: TGCGCCAGCAGCCAAGGACTAGTACGGGTCGGGGAGCTGTTTTTT.